What follows are 25 T cell receptor beta chains derived from one specimen sequenced in a study of shared clonotypes between healthy human individuals. Selected positively for CCR7 and CD45RO-negative, naive CD8 cells excluded terminally differentiated effector memory CD45RA+ cells. The repertoire was sequenced with immunoSEQ multiplex PCR; TCRdb's copy has only in-frame clones and lacks some. The sample contains a few million clones, 90% to 95% of which appear only once. Sequencing was performed on naive CD8+ T cells from PBMCs. These receptors originate from a young man in good health. Some clones in this sample may be carry-over from other donors' samples.

Concerning this clone itself: Other DNA sequences in this specimen translate into the identical CDR3. In DNA form, the CDR3 reads TGTGCCAGCAGTCCAGGACTAGCGGGATACGAGCAGTACTTC. Translating gives CASSPGLAGYEQYF. This sequence joins TRBV27 and TRBJ2-7; 12 bases are shared with TRBD2. CDR1 is MNHEY, CDR2 SMNVEV, per germline (reference sequence). V lost 5 bases and J lost 4; bases outside the gene matches: 3. The CDR3 is 14 amino acids.

V usage is TRBV2 and J usage is TRBJ2-1, with 9 bases matching TRBD1. This CDR3 has 16 amino acids. Germline V gene data show CDR1 as SNHLY and CDR2 as FYNNEI. V was pared by 6 bases and J by 7 bases, with 13 bases of the junction left unmatched. The CDR3 nucleotides are TGTGCCAGCAGGTTCACGGGACAGGGTTTTAGAAATGAGCAGTTCTTC. Encoded protein: CASRFTGQGFRNEQFF.

This chain links TRBV30 with TRBJ2-7, with TRBD2 identical over 10 bases. This CDR3 has 17 amino acids. Germline-derived CDR1 and CDR2 are GTSNPN and SVGIG (reference sequence). The J segment lost 6 bases and the V segment lost 4 bases, leaving 18 bases of the junction unmatched. CDR3 nucleotides: TGTGCCTGGACCGGGACCCCGAAGCGGGAGGGCGACTGCGAGCAGTACTTC. Translated, it gives CAWTGTPKREGDCEQYF.

The chain links TRBV6-1 to TRBJ2-7, with a possible D match to TRBD1 (5 bases). The CDR3 is 14 amino acids. Germline values: CDR1 MNHNS, CDR2 SASEGT. V lost 2 bases, J lost 0 bases, and 8 bases lay in between. The chain's CDR3 is CASSENRRSYEQYF. In DNA form, the CDR3 reads TGTGCCAGCAGTGAAAACAGGCGCTCCTACGAGCAGTACTTC.

This clone has only one observation. The CDR3 bases are TGTGCCAGCAGCTTGGCCTACCCGCTAGTTGAGGAGACCCAGTACTTC. It encodes CASSLAYPLVEETQYF. The chain uses TRBV5-5 and TRBJ2-5; D uncertain. Germline lookup yields CDR1 SGHKS and CDR2 YYEKEE (reference sequence). V was cut by 0 bases and J by 5 bases, with 17 bases left in between. There are 16 residues in the CDR3.

This chain uses TRBV27 with TRBJ2-2, with TRBD2 as a possible D gene (5 bases). This CDR3 is built from 16 residues. V was cut by 5 bases and J by 0 bases, with 13 bases left in between. CDR1 is MNHEY, CDR2 SMNVEV, per germline (reference sequence). The CDR3 nucleotides read TGTGCCAGCAGTACGACTACGCCCCCGAACACCGGGGAGCTGTTTTTT. Amino acid sequence: CASSTTTPPNTGELFF.

The rearrangement links TRBV6-5 to TRBJ2-7; D possibly uses TRBD1 or TRBD2 (5 bases each). There are 13 residues in the CDR3. The V end was cut by 2 bases, the J end by 4 bases, with 9 bases between. Germline-derived CDR1 and CDR2 are MNHEY and SVGAGI. In DNA form, the CDR3 reads TGTGCCAGCAGTTACACCGAGGGGTACGAGCAGTACTTC. Translated, it gives CASSYTEGYEQYF.

The gene calls are TRBV10-3 and TRBJ2-1; D is perhaps TRBD1 or TRBD2 (5 bases each). This CDR3 has 14 amino acids. Per the germline V gene, CDR1 is ENHRY and CDR2 is SYGVKD. V shed 3 bases and J shed 6 bases, with 12 bases lying between them. CDR3 loop: CAISDSAGSNEQFF. DNA for the CDR3: TGTGCCATCAGTGATTCGGCAGGGAGCAATGAGCAGTTCTTC.

In its sample, this clone was seen once. Other DNA sequences in this sample translate to the same CDR3. V is TRBV28 and J is TRBJ2-7; unclear D gene. CDR1 is MDHEN, CDR2 SYDVKM, per germline. V dropped 5 bases and J dropped 7 bases, with 12 bases sitting between them. This CDR3 comprises 12 residues. CDR3 bases: TGTGCCAGCAGTCCCCGGAGTGGGGAGCAGTACTTC. Protein product: CASSPRSGEQYF.

The chain recombines TRBV2 with TRBJ2-7; TRBD1 matches 9 bases. The CDR3 has 16 residues. After removal of 3 bases from V and 2 bases from J, the junction contained 8 bases not matched to a gene. Germline values: CDR1 SNHLY, CDR2 FYNNEI. The CDR3 DNA reads TGTGCCAGCAGTGAGTTCGACAGGGGGAGCACCTACGAGCAGTACTTC. Protein sequence: CASSEFDRGSTYEQYF.

The V gene is TRBV7-9, the J gene TRBJ2-7; 10 nucleotides line up with TRBD1. CDR3 length: 15 residues. The germline V gene encodes CDR1 SEHNR and CDR2 FQNEAQ (reference sequence). The junction had 5 bases not matched to a gene; V was cut back by 1 base and J by 5 bases. The CDR3 nucleotides read TGTGCCAGCAGCTTAGGGGGGACAGGGGTCCACGAGCAGTACTTC. Translation: CASSLGGTGVHEQYF.

This clone was seen a handful of times. In the same sample, other DNA sequences code for this CDR3. The genes are TRBV28 and TRBJ2-7; no definite D call. The V end was cut by 4 bases, the J end by 4 bases, with 5 bases between. CDR3 length: 11 residues. Per germline, CDR1 MDHEN and CDR2 SYDVKM. The CDR3 loop reads CASSSHYEQYF. The DNA for the CDR3 is TGTGCCAGCAGTTCCCATTACGAGCAGTACTTC. Using reference TRBV28 and TRBJ2-7 for the parts outside the CDR3, the full variable domain is DVKVTQSSRYLVKRTGEKVFLECVQDMDHENMFWYRQDPGLGLRLIYFSYDVKMKEKGDIPEGYSVSREKKERFSLILESASTNQTSMYLCASSSHYEQYFGPGTRLTVT.

The chain joins TRBV27 to TRBJ2-7; unclear D gene. V was shortened by 7 bases and J by 5 bases, with 9 bases between the two germline ends. The CDR3 consists of 11 residues. Per the germline V gene, CDR1 is MNHEY and CDR2 is SMNVEV (reference sequence). CDR3: CASTNPNEQYF. CDR3 coding DNA: TGTGCCAGCACCAACCCGAACGAGCAGTACTTC.

The chain recombines TRBV7-9 with TRBJ1-1; D remains ambiguous. Germline-derived CDR1 and CDR2 are SEHNR and FQNEAQ (reference sequence). The CDR3 consists of 11 residues. V lost 1 base and J lost 8, with 5 bases in between. The CDR3, as DNA: TGTGCCAGCAGCTTAGAGTCAGAAGCTTTCTTT. This codes for CASSLESEAFF.

J is TRBJ1-1 and V is TRBV15; D uncertain. Trimming stripped 3 bases from V and 2 bases from J, with 10 bases between. CDR1 is LNHNV and CDR2 is YYDKDF in the germline V gene (reference sequence). The CDR3 runs 14 residues. The CDR3 protein is CATSRGNRNTEAFF. In DNA, the CDR3 is TGTGCCACCAGCAGGGGGAATCGAAACACTGAAGCTTTCTTT.

The chain uses TRBV5-6 and TRBJ1-5, with D possibly TRBD1 on 5 matching bases. CDR1 SGHDT and CDR2 YYEEEE come from the germline V gene. The germline V and J ends were trimmed by 4 bases and 7 bases, with 15 bases remaining between them. The CDR3 is made up of 14 amino acids. CDR3 in DNA: TGTGCCAGCAGCGCCGGGGGGACTCGACAGCCCCAGCATTTT. It is translated as CASSAGGTRQPQHF. The whole variable domain, remainder taken from reference TRBV5-6 and TRBJ1-5, is DAGVTQSPTHLIKTRGQQVTLRCSPKSGHDTVSWYQQALGQGPQFIFQYYEEEERQRGNFPDRFSGHQFPNYSSELNVNALLLGDSALYLCASSAGGTRQPQHFGDGTRLSIL.

The chain employs TRBV5-1 and TRBJ2-7, with D unresolved. Germline assignment: CDR1 SGHRS and CDR2 YFSETQ. The V end was cut by 4 bases, the J end by 2 bases, with 7 bases between. The CDR3 has 12 amino acids. CDR3 residues: CASSLHPYEQYF. The DNA of the CDR3 is TGCGCCAGCAGCCTCCACCCCTACGAGCAGTACTTC.

This clone has more than one count but fewer than ten. The V call is TRBV2, the J call TRBJ1-5; a weak D match, TRBD1 (5 bases). Trimming removed 2 bases at V and 0 bases at J, with 14 bases between. CDR1 is SNHLY, CDR2 FYNNEI, per germline. The CDR3 is 17 residues long. The CDR3 DNA reads as TGTGCCAGCAGTGAACAGGGTAGTTATCGTAGCAATCAGCCCCAGCATTTT. Translated: CASSEQGSYRSNQPQHF.

This chain joins TRBV27 and TRBJ2-1, with D possibly called TRBD1 or TRBD2 (6 bases each). Germline CDR1 reads MNHEY; CDR2 reads SMNVEV (reference sequence). The CDR3 is 17 amino acids. Deletions cut 6 bases from V and 3 bases from J, with 21 bases between. In nucleotides, the CDR3 is TGTGCCAGCAGAACTCTGTGGGGGGCCTCCTACTACAATGAGCAGTTCTTC. It is translated as CASRTLWGASYYNEQFF.

The chain employs TRBV5-6 and TRBJ2-5; 13 bases match TRBD2. The germline CDR1 and CDR2 sequences are SGHDT and YYEEEE. This CDR3 comprises 17 residues. With 4 bases clipped from V and 5 bases from J, the junction kept 11 bases outside the gene matches. CDR3 sequence: CASSLATSGRAWETQYF. CDR3 DNA sequence: TGTGCCAGCAGCCTGGCCACTAGCGGGAGGGCCTGGGAGACCCAGTACTTC.

As concerns this clone: This CDR3 is also generated by other DNA sequences in the sample. CDR3 nucleotides: TGTGCCAGCAGCCTTGGGGCAGGCGGGAATCAGCCCCAGCATTTT. Protein sequence: CASSLGAGGNQPQHF. The rearrangement joins TRBV7-9 to TRBJ1-5; TRBD1 is a possible D gene (5 bases). The V end was cut by 5 bases, the J end by 4 bases, with 15 bases between. In germline, CDR1 is SEHNR, CDR2 FQNEAQ (reference sequence). The CDR3 runs to 15 residues.

The chain has TRBV5-1 and TRBJ2-7; D is perhaps TRBD2 (5 bases). V dropped 4 bases and J dropped 0 bases, with 14 bases sitting between them. Per the germline V gene, CDR1 is SGHRS and CDR2 is YFSETQ. The CDR3 is 15 residues long. The CDR3 spells CASSDDLGSSYEQYF. The CDR3 nucleotides are TGCGCCAGCAGCGACGACCTGGGGAGCTCCTACGAGCAGTACTTC.

V gene TRBV11-3 combines with J gene TRBJ2-5, with D unclear. V was trimmed by 2 bases and J by 0 bases, leaving 4 bases between them. CDR1 is SGHNT, CDR2 YENEEA, per germline. The CDR3 loop spans 13 amino acids. The CDR3 loop is CASSLRDQETQYF. CDR3 nucleotides: TGTGCCAGCAGCTTACGCGACCAAGAGACCCAGTACTTC.

The chain couples TRBV7-8 to TRBJ1-4; 7 bases map to TRBD1. This CDR3 region has 21 residues. The J segment lost 0 bases and the V segment lost 1 base, leaving 17 bases of the junction unmatched. CDR1 and CDR2 (germline): SGHVS, FQNEAQ. CDR3 sequence (DNA): TGTGCCAGCAGCTTAGTTATTTGGGGAAAGGGACAGCGAACAACTAATGAAAAACTGTTTTTT. This gives the protein CASSLVIWGKGQRTTNEKLFF.

The rearrangement uses TRBV27 and TRBJ2-7; D is ambiguous. The germline V and J ends were trimmed by 3 bases and 2 bases, with 14 bases remaining between them. Germline CDR1 MNHEY, CDR2 SMNVEV (reference sequence). The CDR3 is 15 residues long. CDR3 sequence (DNA): TGTGCCAGCAGTTTCTCGAACGGTGTCCCCTACGAGCAGTACTTC. It specifies CASSFSNGVPYEQYF.